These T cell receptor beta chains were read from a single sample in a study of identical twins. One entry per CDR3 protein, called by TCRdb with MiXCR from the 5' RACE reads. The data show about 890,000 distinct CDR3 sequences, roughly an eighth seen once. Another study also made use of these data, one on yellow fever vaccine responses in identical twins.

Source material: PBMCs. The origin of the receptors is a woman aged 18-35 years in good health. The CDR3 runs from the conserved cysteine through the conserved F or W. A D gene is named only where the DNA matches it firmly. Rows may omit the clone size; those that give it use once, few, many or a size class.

CDR3aa: CASSAGTGRLAATAGDTQYF; CDR3nt: TGTGCCAGCAGCGCAGGGACAGGGAGACTAGCGGCCACGGCGGGAGATACGCAGTATTTT; d_gene: .; j_gene: TRBJ2-3; abundance: .; v_gene: TRBV9
CDR3aa: CASSSREAKNIQYF; CDR3nt: TGTGCCAGCAGTTCCCGGGAAGCCAAAAACATTCAGTACTTC; d_gene: .; j_gene: TRBJ2-4; abundance: .; v_gene: TRBV28
CDR3aa: CSARDLRQGNEQFF; CDR3nt: TGCAGTGCTAGAGATCTCCGGCAGGGCAATGAGCAGTTCTTC; d_gene: .; j_gene: TRBJ2-1; abundance: .; v_gene: TRBV20-1
CDR3aa: CSARDHQGPTDTQYF; CDR3nt: TGCAGTGCTAGAGATCATCAGGGTCCCACAGATACGCAGTATTTT; d_gene: .; j_gene: TRBJ2-3; abundance: .; v_gene: TRBV20-1
CDR3aa: CSVGGSDRGLKTQYF; CDR3nt: TGCAGCGTTGGAGGATCGGACAGGGGGCTGAAGACCCAGTACTTC; d_gene: TRBD1; j_gene: TRBJ2-5; abundance: .; v_gene: TRBV29-1
CDR3aa: CAISIYDEQFF; CDR3nt: TGTGCCATCAGTATTTACGATGAGCAGTTCTTC; d_gene: .; j_gene: TRBJ2-1; abundance: many; v_gene: TRBV10-3
CDR3aa: CASSHRSPRLAGGPQETQYF; CDR3nt: TGCGCCAGCAGCCACAGATCCCCCCGACTAGCGGGGGGGCCCCAAGAGACCCAGTACTTC; d_gene: TRBD2; j_gene: TRBJ2-5; abundance: .; v_gene: TRBV4-1
CDR3aa: CSAPQRELSYNEQFF; CDR3nt: TGCAGTGCCCCCCAGCGGGAGCTCTCCTACAATGAGCAGTTCTTC; d_gene: TRBD2; j_gene: TRBJ2-1; abundance: few; v_gene: TRBV20-1
CDR3aa: CSVEWGFSPSENNEQFF; CDR3nt: TGCAGCGTTGAATGGGGGTTCTCGCCTAGTGAGAACAATGAGCAGTTCTTC; d_gene: .; j_gene: TRBJ2-1; abundance: .; v_gene: TRBV29-1
CDR3aa: CASSEGGGPPNEQFF; CDR3nt: TGCGCCAGCAGTGAGGGGGGAGGGCCGCCGAATGAGCAGTTCTTC; d_gene: TRBD2; j_gene: TRBJ2-1; abundance: few; v_gene: TRBV10-2
CDR3aa: CSARSPGTSGRAPDTQYF; CDR3nt: TGCAGTGCTAGAAGTCCCGGGACTAGCGGGAGGGCCCCAGATACGCAGTATTTT; d_gene: TRBD2; j_gene: TRBJ2-3; abundance: .; v_gene: TRBV20-1
CDR3aa: CSVELGTSPNTGELFF; CDR3nt: TGCAGCGTAGAACTGGGGACTTCCCCGAACACCGGGGAGCTGTTTTTT; d_gene: .; j_gene: TRBJ2-2; abundance: .; v_gene: TRBV29-1
CDR3aa: CATSGQGATNEKLFF; CDR3nt: TGTGCCACCAGCGGCCAGGGTGCCACTAATGAAAAACTGTTTTTT; d_gene: .; j_gene: TRBJ1-4; abundance: .; v_gene: TRBV15
CDR3aa: CASSLDGTGVNQPQHF; CDR3nt: TGCGCCAGCAGCTTGGATGGGACAGGGGTAAATCAGCCCCAGCATTTT; d_gene: TRBD1; j_gene: TRBJ1-5; abundance: .; v_gene: TRBV5-1
CDR3aa: CASSPIGVGYGYTF; CDR3nt: TGTGCCAGCAGCCCGATCGGGGTTGGGTATGGCTACACCTTC; d_gene: .; j_gene: TRBJ1-2; abundance: few; v_gene: TRBV3-1
CDR3aa: CASSESEADYGYTF; CDR3nt: TGTGCCAGCAGTGAATCTGAGGCCGACTATGGCTACACCTTC; d_gene: .; j_gene: TRBJ1-2; abundance: .; v_gene: TRBV2
CDR3aa: CASSLGYTGGFRYSYNEQFF; CDR3nt: TGTGCCAGCAGCTTAGGGTATACAGGGGGCTTTCGTTACTCCTACAATGAGCAGTTCTTC; d_gene: TRBD1; j_gene: TRBJ2-1; abundance: many; v_gene: TRBV11-2
CDR3aa: CASSWGGTNTGELFF; CDR3nt: TGCGCCAGCAGTTGGGGGGGAACGAACACCGGGGAGCTGTTTTTT; d_gene: TRBD2; j_gene: TRBJ2-2; abundance: few; v_gene: TRBV10-1
CDR3aa: CASSYRGVDSSYEQYF; CDR3nt: TGTGCCAGCAGTTACCGGGGAGTGGATAGCTCCTACGAGCAGTACTTC; d_gene: .; j_gene: TRBJ2-7; abundance: few; v_gene: TRBV6-5
CDR3aa: CSAGGGLAGVKSPYNEQFF; CDR3nt: TGCAGTGCTGGGGGCGGACTAGCGGGAGTCAAATCCCCTTACAATGAGCAGTTCTTC; d_gene: TRBD2; j_gene: TRBJ2-1; abundance: .; v_gene: TRBV20-1
CDR3aa: CASSQIGGQEQFF; CDR3nt: TGCGCCAGCAGCCAAATAGGGGGCCAAGAGCAGTTCTTC; d_gene: TRBD1; j_gene: TRBJ2-1; abundance: few; v_gene: TRBV4-1
CDR3aa: CASSFGIPDTQYF; CDR3nt: TGTGCCAGCAGTTTCGGGATCCCAGATACGCAGTATTTT; d_gene: .; j_gene: TRBJ2-3; abundance: .; v_gene: TRBV12-3/TRBV12-4
CDR3aa: CSAKTGGYGYTF; CDR3nt: TGCAGTGCTAAGACAGGGGGTTATGGCTACACCTTC; d_gene: TRBD1; j_gene: TRBJ1-2; abundance: .; v_gene: TRBV20-1
CDR3aa: CATSDRTSGRSYNEQFF; CDR3nt: TGTGCCACCAGTGATCGGACTAGCGGGAGGTCCTACAATGAGCAGTTCTTC; d_gene: TRBD2; j_gene: TRBJ2-1; abundance: many; v_gene: TRBV24-1
CDR3aa: CASSSGLAGAGEQFF; CDR3nt: TGTGCCAGCAGCTCCGGACTAGCGGGAGCGGGTGAGCAGTTCTTC; d_gene: TRBD2; j_gene: TRBJ2-1; abundance: many; v_gene: TRBV5-1
CDR3aa: CASSAPSGGEQFF; CDR3nt: TGTGCCAGCAGCGCCCCTAGCGGAGGTGAGCAGTTCTTC; d_gene: TRBD2; j_gene: TRBJ2-1; abundance: few; v_gene: TRBV9
CDR3aa: CASKRYSGANVLTF; CDR3nt: TGTGCCAGCAAGCGGTACTCTGGGGCCAACGTCCTGACTTTC; d_gene: .; j_gene: TRBJ2-6; abundance: .; v_gene: TRBV27
CDR3aa: CASSDRDRSNNEQFF; CDR3nt: TGTGCCAGCAGCGACCGGGACAGATCAAACAATGAGCAGTTCTTC; d_gene: TRBD1; j_gene: TRBJ2-1; abundance: .; v_gene: TRBV9
CDR3aa: CASSLSAGQSYNEQFF; CDR3nt: TGTGCCAGCAGTTTATCTGCAGGCCAATCCTACAATGAGCAGTTCTTC; d_gene: .; j_gene: TRBJ2-1; abundance: .; v_gene: TRBV27
CDR3aa: CATSRDRMVGNFYEQYF; CDR3nt: TGTGCCACCAGCAGAGACCGAATGGTAGGGAATTTCTACGAGCAGTACTTC; d_gene: .; j_gene: TRBJ2-7; abundance: few; v_gene: TRBV15
CDR3aa: CSLFTDTQYF; CDR3nt: TGCAGCCTTTTCACAGATACGCAGTATTTT; d_gene: .; j_gene: TRBJ2-3; abundance: many; v_gene: TRBV20-1
CDR3aa: CASSVEVQPSSYNEQFF; CDR3nt: TGTGCCAGCAGCGTAGAGGTACAGCCGAGCTCCTACAATGAGCAGTTCTTC; d_gene: .; j_gene: TRBJ2-1; abundance: many; v_gene: TRBV9
CDR3aa: CASSFAVRGTDTQYF; CDR3nt: TGTGCCAGCAGTTTTGCGGTTAGGGGCACCGATACGCAGTATTTT; d_gene: .; j_gene: TRBJ2-3; abundance: .; v_gene: TRBV12-3/TRBV12-4
CDR3aa: CASSIGAWTGGSGYTF; CDR3nt: TGTGCCAGCAGTATTGGGGCCTGGACAGGGGGTTCGGGCTACACCTTC; d_gene: TRBD1; j_gene: TRBJ1-2; abundance: few; v_gene: TRBV12-3/TRBV12-4
CDR3aa: CSAGNPGAKNTEAFF; CDR3nt: TGCAGTGCTGGGAATCCGGGAGCCAAGAACACTGAAGCTTTCTTT; d_gene: .; j_gene: TRBJ1-1; abundance: .; v_gene: TRBV20-1
CDR3aa: CASSLGQGALNYGYTF; CDR3nt: TGTGCCAGCAGCTTAGGACAGGGGGCACTCAACTATGGCTACACCTTC; d_gene: TRBD1; j_gene: TRBJ1-2; abundance: few; v_gene: TRBV7-8
CDR3aa: CASTQGQETQYF; CDR3nt: TGTGCCAGCACCCAGGGGCAAGAGACCCAGTACTTC; d_gene: .; j_gene: TRBJ2-5; abundance: .; v_gene: TRBV5-8
CDR3aa: CASSSLRDRKETQYF; CDR3nt: TGTGCCAGCAGTTCCCTCCGGGACAGAAAAGAGACCCAGTACTTC; d_gene: TRBD1; j_gene: TRBJ2-5; abundance: many; v_gene: TRBV27
CDR3aa: CSARDLEGATDTQYF; CDR3nt: TGCAGTGCTAGAGATCTCGAGGGGGCGACAGATACGCAGTATTTT; d_gene: TRBD1; j_gene: TRBJ2-3; abundance: .; v_gene: TRBV20-1
CDR3aa: CAITGQEGTGELFF; CDR3nt: TGTGCCATCACCGGACAGGAGGGCACCGGGGAGCTGTTTTTT; d_gene: .; j_gene: TRBJ2-2; abundance: few; v_gene: TRBV10-3
CDR3aa: CASSLAAAGPYEQYF; CDR3nt: TGTGCCAGCAGCTTAGCAGCAGCGGGCCCCTACGAGCAGTACTTC; d_gene: .; j_gene: TRBJ2-7; abundance: few; v_gene: TRBV7-2
CDR3aa: CSTDTYNEQFF; CDR3nt: TGCAGCACGGACACCTACAATGAGCAGTTCTTC; d_gene: .; j_gene: TRBJ2-1; abundance: .; v_gene: TRBV29-1
CDR3aa: CASSTDRVQYF; CDR3nt: TGTGCCAGCAGCACGGACAGGGTCCAGTACTTC; d_gene: TRBD1; j_gene: TRBJ2-7; abundance: .; v_gene: TRBV11-2
CDR3aa: CSARGPLAAYNEQFF; CDR3nt: TGCAGTGCTAGAGGCCCACTAGCGGCCTACAATGAGCAGTTCTTC; d_gene: TRBD2; j_gene: TRBJ2-1; abundance: .; v_gene: TRBV20-1
CDR3aa: CASSLAGLAGEETQYF; CDR3nt: TGTGCCAGCAGTTTAGCGGGACTAGCGGGAGAAGAGACCCAGTACTTC; d_gene: TRBD2; j_gene: TRBJ2-5; abundance: .; v_gene: TRBV12-3/TRBV12-4
CDR3aa: CASSPVAAYNEQFF; CDR3nt: TGTGCCAGCAGCCCAGTGGCGGCATACAATGAGCAGTTCTTC; d_gene: .; j_gene: TRBJ2-1; abundance: .; v_gene: TRBV14
CDR3aa: CASSPPNSGTQETQYF; CDR3nt: TGTGCCAGCTCACCACCCAATTCTGGCACACAAGAGACCCAGTACTTC; d_gene: .; j_gene: TRBJ2-5; abundance: .; v_gene: TRBV18
CDR3aa: CATSVNYGYTF; CDR3nt: TGTGCCACTAGTGTTAACTATGGCTACACCTTC; d_gene: .; j_gene: TRBJ1-2; abundance: few; v_gene: TRBV10-3
CDR3aa: CASRSWTNTEAFF; CDR3nt: TGTGCCAGCAGATCTTGGACGAACACTGAAGCTTTCTTT; d_gene: .; j_gene: TRBJ1-1; abundance: .; v_gene: TRBV14
CDR3aa: CASGGGRGRKDQETQYF; CDR3nt: TGTGCCAGCGGAGGCGGCAGGGGGCGCAAGGACCAAGAGACCCAGTACTTC; d_gene: TRBD1; j_gene: TRBJ2-5; abundance: .; v_gene: TRBV6-1
CDR3aa: CASSQARGQETQYF; CDR3nt: TGTGCCAGCAGCCAAGCAAGGGGACAAGAGACCCAGTACTTC; d_gene: .; j_gene: TRBJ2-5; abundance: .; v_gene: TRBV14
CDR3aa: CASSLRDREGEQYF; CDR3nt: TGCGCCAGCAGCCTTCGGGACAGGGAAGGCGAGCAGTACTTC; d_gene: TRBD1; j_gene: TRBJ2-7; abundance: many; v_gene: TRBV4-1
CDR3aa: CASSLTGGNTIYF; CDR3nt: TGCGCCAGCAGCCTCACAGGAGGAAACACCATATATTTT; d_gene: .; j_gene: TRBJ1-3; abundance: .; v_gene: TRBV4-1
CDR3aa: CASSLRVPPSGRADTYEQYF; CDR3nt: TGCGCCAGCAGCCTCCGGGTCCCTCCTAGCGGGAGGGCAGACACCTACGAGCAGTACTTC; d_gene: TRBD2; j_gene: TRBJ2-7; abundance: few; v_gene: TRBV4-1
CDR3aa: CASSLTVSRLGGEQFF; CDR3nt: TGTGCCAGCAGCCTTACTGTTTCCCGCTTGGGGGGTGAGCAGTTCTTC; d_gene: .; j_gene: TRBJ2-1; abundance: few; v_gene: TRBV3-1
CDR3aa: CASSLQGALGQPQHF; CDR3nt: TGTGCCAGCAGCCTGCAGGGGGCGCTTGGGCAGCCCCAGCATTTT; d_gene: TRBD1; j_gene: TRBJ1-5; abundance: few; v_gene: TRBV5-5
CDR3aa: CASIKWGLAKNNEQFF; CDR3nt: TGTGCCAGCATCAAATGGGGACTAGCGAAAAACAATGAGCAGTTCTTC; d_gene: TRBD2; j_gene: TRBJ2-1; abundance: many; v_gene: TRBV7-8